The sequence of this T cell receptor beta chain was determined in a study of cytomegalovirus exposure and HLA in healthy donors (dated by TCRdb to 2016 to 2017). About the investigation overall: In an earlier analysis of approximately 640 of the donors, 250 to 350 Gb of sequence data and some 100 million unique TCR beta sequences from roughly 190 million T cells were reported. About 330 gigabases of sequencing data and about 92 million unique TCR sequences made up an early release that covered 500 to 650 HLA-typed donors. The aim of the study was to test whether cataloging public T cell receptors could identify signatures of past pathogen exposure. The study profiled the T cell repertoires of fewer than 850 subjects by immunosequencing and related them to cytomegalovirus serostatus. Rather than using new phenotypic data, the later analysis identified candidate immune exposures from TCR beta sequences and from how often those sequences occurred across donors. Both class I and class II loci were covered by HLA typing, at four-digit resolution. Alongside the repertoire data, information on donor age, sex, ethnicity and CMV serostatus was compiled. In an earlier analysis of 587 of the donors, high-throughput TCR beta sequencing was used to judge whether each TCR beta V gene segment behaved as functional or pseudogenic. Among some 410 genotyped donors of the cohort, an average of approximately 240,000 unique TCR beta nucleotide sequences was sequenced per donor, of which 15% to 20% were non-productive. High-throughput TCR immunosequencing, statistical association of individual TCRs with disease status, and machine learning were combined to predict cytomegalovirus infection status. Four to six DR-DQ haplotypes were handled as single units for association and clustering, since linkage in the cohort was strong. A later analysis re-examined previously published TCR beta repertoires from about 670 donors and added high-resolution HLA genotyping to investigate patterns of TCR occurrence. Of the 398 genotyped donors, 65% to 90% fell in the genetic ancestry cluster associated with self-reported Caucasian donors. Genome-wide SNP genotypes for about three fifths of the 666 donors were used in a later genetic analysis, which treated that subset as a discovery cohort. Along with the approximately 700-subject first cohort, a separate validation cohort of over a hundred different subjects was used. The number of typed donors differed by locus: 629-630 for A, B, C, DRB1 and DQB1; 500 to 550 for DQA1; 606 for DPA1; and around 450 for DPB1. All discovery cohort repertoires had been generated using a single sequencing platform. Overall study results and their limits: HLA typing was unavailable for some donors at each locus, so association tests used only the typed subset. Sequencing depth was assumed to be roughly uniform across donors in the presence/absence analyses, though that assumption may not hold. This cohort had only TCR beta chains sequenced, and the lack of alpha or paired-chain data limited which features could be detected. The 87-base-pair reads could not distinguish some IMGT-functional V segments, including TRBV6-2 and TRBV6-3, so those segments were excluded. In vitro tests confirmed that a few of the cytomegalovirus-associated TCR beta chains recognize cytomegalovirus antigens. CMV serostatus was the only immune exposure information available for the cohort. In a later analysis, around 17,000 TCR beta sequences were associated with specific HLA alleles at a false discovery rate of 0.05. A later analysis found that most CMV-associated TCR beta chains appeared HLA-restricted, with HLA associations seemingly driven largely by CMV exposure. V-gene and J-gene trimming of TCR beta chains was associated with a missense DCLRE1C variant in a later genetic analysis, and the association was replicated in an independent cohort. A further reported finding was that TCR beta sequences accurately predicted the HLA-A and HLA-B alleles for most subjects in the first cohort. Across donors, most TCR sequences were observed very rarely, whereas some public TCRs were present in many individuals. In a later analysis, TCR association rates were found to vary across HLA loci, with the most associated TCRs seen for DRB1 alleles and the fewest for HLA-C alleles. Compared with the approximately 710-donor mean, donors in an Asian-associated ancestry cluster had fewer N-insertions in productive TCRs, according to a later genetic analysis. Assigning TCR associations to individual alleles was difficult when HLA alleles, especially DR and DQ, strongly co-occurred. The sequencing pipeline was judged likely to have produced a cluster of highly shared sequence variants as a technical artifact. Correlated functional status among segregating V segments might be attributable to linkage disequilibrium, but an unknown experimental factor could not be ruled out. In a later analysis, HLA-associated TCR beta chains were found to be more clonally expanded and to have lower generation probabilities than equally common non-associated chains. According to the authors, the approach could potentially be generalized to other disease states and immunological phenotypes. In an earlier analysis of approximately 590 of the donors, most TCR beta V segments appeared in productive rearrangements about 87% or about 30% of the time, broadly matching IMGT annotations. In both the original and validation cohorts, the classifier was reported to diagnose cytomegalovirus status with high specificity and sensitivity. The earlier analysis of 587 of the donors excluded some 15 rarely observed V segments, including chromosome 9 orphons, because counts were too low. In the study, 164 TCR beta chains were listed as associated with cytomegalovirus. Several of the top co-occurrence clusters appeared to be linked to parvovirus B19, influenza, CMV and Epstein-Barr virus, according to a later analysis.

The method was the immunoSEQ multiplex PCR assay. A mixture of 60 forward primers for TCR Vbeta segments and 13 reverse primers for TCR Jbeta segments was used in the multiplex PCR. A multiplex PCR assay on genomic DNA amplified the CDR3 region of rearranged TCR beta genes. The amplified TCR beta libraries were sequenced on the Illumina HiSeq System as 87-base-pair reads. As for the original processing: A later analysis counted some 80 million unique TCR beta chains across the 640 or so repertoires, and roughly 11 million of these chains were shared by at least two donors. To remove PCR and sequencing errors, raw reads were error-corrected and collapsed into unique sequences using a nearest-neighbor algorithm that merged closely related sequences. To assign V, D and J gene segments, CDR3 sequences were aligned to IMGT reference sequences. Each retained sequence needed at least a six-nucleotide match to both a V gene segment and a J gene segment. A rearrangement counted as productive if the CDR3 had no stop codons and remained in frame with V and J, and every other rearrangement counted as non-productive. Following IMGT convention, CDR3 was defined as the stretch from the second conserved V-encoded cysteine to the conserved J-encoded phenylalanine. In an earlier analysis of some 550 of the donors, sequences lacking an unambiguous match to a single V gene segment were excluded. In an earlier analysis of several hundred of the donors, V segments were called functional above 56.7% productive rearrangements and were called segregating when the between-donor standard deviation exceeded 5%. A statistical classification framework was built to diagnose cytomegalovirus status from the catalog of TCR beta chain sequences. A later analysis assigned V and J genes by comparing TCR nucleotide sequences with IMGT/GENE-DB human TR gene sequences. The TCRdist pipeline was used in a later analysis to assign CDR3 sequences and most-parsimonious VDJ recombination scenarios. In a later analysis, every TCR beta chain was defined by the combination of its CDR3 amino acid sequence and its V-gene family, and reads without a unique V-gene family were dropped. As a way to deal with suspected cross-contamination and a sequencing artifact, a later analysis dropped 592 nucleotide sequences that were highly shared and had low generation probability. For each public chain, a later analysis derived a clonal expansion index from normalized ranks of inferred template counts within each repertoire. A later analysis computed generation probabilities with a VDJ recombination model fitted to out-of-frame rearrangements, and checked the results against IGoR. In a later analysis, hypergeometric tests were used to score TCR-TCR, TCR-HLA and TCR-CMV co-occurrence, with a repertoire-size bias correction applied to TCR pairs. To estimate false discovery rates, a later analysis permuted the HLA or CMV assignments 20 times. A later analysis grouped co-occurring TCRs with DBSCAN, adding TCRdist sequence similarity when clustering within HLA-allele-positive subsets. Repertoires with fewer than 30,000 or more than 120,000 public chains, plus five repertoires with anomalous nucleotide sharing, were excluded from co-occurrence clustering. Sourced from immuneACCESS, this table was stored by TCRdb with only in-frame sequences that have V and J called. A share of the clones is absent; for the studies checked, an unresolved V gene accounts for under half, and the remainder has no known explanation. Clonal size and the V and J genes are those of that table, whereas D and trimming came from the DNA. The sample includes 120,000 to 150,000 clones, with more than 55% observed a single time. Clones ranked in the top ten supply 6.5% of the sample.

Notes on this clone: Its binding antigen is unknown. Nothing much larger sits one base from this clone, and base qualities are not available.

From its cysteine to its phenylalanine, the CDR3 spans 12 amino acids. CDR3 DNA only is kept here, 36 bases in frame from base 1. V is pruned by 7 bases and J by 3 bases, leaving 2 bases of the junction without a gene match. CDR1 and CDR2 were assigned from the germline V gene as SGHRS and YFSETQ. In total, about 650 healthy bone marrow donors made up the cohort. All cohort members were sampled while nominally healthy, although unrecorded immune exposures were likely present. The donor was CMV seronegative and belonged to the group of 350 or so seronegative cohort members. Each donor provided a peripheral blood sample, and peripheral blood mononuclear cells were used for TCR beta sequencing. The Qiagen DNeasy Blood Extraction Kit was used to extract genomic DNA from the blood cell samples.

The V gene is TRBV5-1 and the J gene is TRBJ2-7; 9 bases in the middle match TRBD1. Sequencing input: PBMCs. The clonotype comes from a woman aged 60 to 75 in good health and CMV-seronegative. The CDR3 here reads CASRDRDYEQYF. The sequence in DNA is TGCGCCAGCCGGGACAGGGACTACGAGCAGTACTTC.